Listed here is a single T cell receptor beta chain. Amplification of TCR beta used genomic DNA extracted from peripheral blood. Rearranged V-D-J TRB sequences were amplified with a mixed TRB-A/B primer pool. In TCRdb, the multiplex PCR reads were re-called with MiXCR into one record per CDR3 protein. This table has about 11,000 distinct CDR3 sequences, about 33% appearing once. The data belong to a study of T cell repertoires in aging, cancer and after chemotherapy. Trimming pared 7 bases from V and 2 bases from J, leaving 13 bases between. Germline lookup yields CDR1 DFQATT and CDR2 SNEGSKA (reference sequence). The CDR3 extends over 13 amino acids.

The chain employs TRBV20-1 and TRBJ2-3; D is undetermined. The sequence came from a human donor in good health. The donor label of this sample is uncertain. The specimen was blood. The CDR3 is CSGIDRHTDTQYF. For the CDR3, the DNA is TGCAGTGGGATCGACCGGCACACAGATACGCAGTATTTT.